This T cell receptor beta chain was retrieved from a study of human T cells and chemical hapten exposure. Across the study: The upper back received 0.01% DPC by patch testing, with results read at 6 days. Overall study results and limits: Alopecia affected the donors, so their immune response may differ from healthy people's. The study found expanded TCRs formed significantly more large CDR3 similarity clusters than controls.

TCRdb reprocessed the RACE reads with MiXCR, giving one entry per CDR3 protein. The repertoire has fewer than 100,000 distinct CDR3 sequences, 9.3% of them found once; the top ten carry 2% to 2.5%. This clonotype was observed many times. As yet, its antigen is unknown. Sample time point: patch test 2, 6 weeks after DPC sensitization. Treatment reported: therapeutic diphenylcyclopropenone sensitization with weekly scalp DPC. V lost 4 bases, J lost 7 bases, and 8 bases lay in between. The CDR3 runs 12 residues. Sequences were derived from whole blood, sampled in connection with sensitization to the hapten diphenylcyclopropenone (DPC). The chain has TRBV12-3 or TRBV12-4 and TRBJ2-1; tentatively, D is TRBD1 or TRBD2 (5 bases each). The receptor was derived from a woman in her thirties or forties with alopecia areata. Some clones in this sample may be carry-over from other donors' samples. In DNA form, the CDR3 reads TGTGCCAGCAGTTATGGGGGAAATGAGCAGTTCTTC. Translation gives CASSYGGNEQFF.